The 9 T cell receptor beta chains below all came from one sample that was sequenced in a study of memory CD4+ T cells and cytomegalovirus serostatus. The sort gate was single viable CD3+CD4+CD8-CD45RO+ cells for memory CD4+ T cells. The data were produced by immunoSEQ multiplex PCR, yet TCRdb's version contains in-frame clones alone and is incomplete. The sample has some 58,000 clones, roughly three quarters seen once. The sequencing sample was made of memory CD4+ T cells from blood. These receptor sequences come from an adult in good health and CMV-seronegative.

The chain uses TRBV7-2 and TRBJ1-2, with D maybe TRBD1 (6 bases). This CDR3 spans 16 amino acids. In germline, CDR1 is SGHTA, CDR2 FQGNSA. V lost 2 bases to trimming and J lost 0 bases, with 13 bases between them. Here the CDR3 DNA reads TGTGCCAGCAGCTTAACCAACAGGGAAACTAACTATGGCTACACCTTC. It translates to CASSLTNRETNYGYTF.

V is TRBV6-1 and J is TRBJ1-2, with a weak D call TRBD1 (6 bases). CDR3 length: 11 residues. The germline V and J ends were trimmed by 5 bases and 11 bases, with 12 bases remaining between them. Per germline, CDR1 MNHNS and CDR2 SASEGT. CDR3 coding DNA: TGTGCCAGCAGTCAACAGGGTGGGTACACCTTC. It encodes CASSQQGGYTF.

This chain joins TRBV7-3 and TRBJ1-3; D is unresolved. V was shortened by 5 bases and J by 2 bases, with 13 bases between the two germline ends. Germline-derived CDR1 and CDR2 are SGHTA and FQGTGA. The CDR3 has 15 amino acids. The CDR3 sequence is CASSQQSGPGNTIYF. The CDR3 nucleotides read TGTGCCAGCAGCCAGCAGAGTGGTCCTGGAAACACCATATATTTT.

The genes are TRBV10-2 and TRBJ1-2; tentatively, D is TRBD1 (5 bases). The germline V gene encodes CDR1 WSHSY and CDR2 SAAADI. V lost 3 bases, J lost 3 bases, and 8 bases lay in between. This CDR3 is built from 13 residues. CDR3 nucleotide sequence: TGCGCCAGCAGTGAATGGGGGGACTATGGCTACACCTTC. Encoded protein: CASSEWGDYGYTF.

This clone came up a few times. The chain recombines TRBV9 with TRBJ1-1; a weak D match, TRBD1 (5 bases). The ends were cut back, 5 bases at V and 8 bases at J, with 13 bases in the middle. The CDR3 covers 12 residues. Germline V gene sequence: CDR1 SGDLS, CDR2 YYNGEE. The CDR3 coding sequence is TGTGCCAGCAGGGGGGGAGGGTCCGAAGCTTTCTTT. Translated, it gives CASRGGGSEAFF.

V and J are TRBV5-6 and TRBJ1-4, with 9 bases aligning to TRBD1. Per germline, CDR1 SGHDT and CDR2 YYEEEE. The CDR3 length is 14 residues. J gave up 10 bases and V 4 bases, and 8 bases lay outside the gene matches. CDR3 sequence (DNA): TGTGCCAGCAGCCAAGGACAGGGGCGCGGAAAACTGTTTTTT. Protein: CASSQGQGRGKLFF.

This clone was seen a single time. The CDR3 spells CASSLDHRVGLSSTEAFF. DNA of the CDR3: TGTGCCAGCAGCTTAGATCACAGGGTGGGTCTATCGAGCACTGAAGCTTTCTTT. The V and J genes are TRBV11-3 and TRBJ1-1, with a weak D call TRBD1 (6 bases). The CDR3 length is 18 residues. The germline gives CDR1 SGHNT, CDR2 YENEEA. Trimming stripped 0 bases from V and 4 bases from J, with 21 bases between.

The chain links TRBV27 to TRBJ2-1; D perhaps matches TRBD1 (6 bases). The CDR3 is 12 amino acids. Germline V gene data show CDR1 as MNHEY and CDR2 as SMNVEV (reference sequence). V gave up 5 bases and J gave up 9 bases, with 11 bases separating them. CDR3 coding DNA: TGTGCCAGCAGTGAGACAGGAATTGAGCAGTTCTTC. It specifies CASSETGIEQFF.

V gene TRBV18 combines with J gene TRBJ2-7, with a possible D match to TRBD2 (5 bases). The CDR3 runs to 13 residues. Germline loops: CDR1 KGHSH, CDR2 LQKENI. Between the trimmed V and J ends, which lost 4 bases and 2 bases, there was a span of 9 bases. DNA of the CDR3: TGTGCCAGCTCACAGGACGGGACCTACGAGCAGTACTTC. Protein sequence: CASSQDGTYEQYF.